What follows describes a single T cell receptor beta chain. Antigen: not known. This sample is part of a study of identical twins. Overall study results and limits: Conclusions relied on cross-sectional statistical analysis, not following the same donors.

The CDR3 sequence is 18 residues long. V trimming: 3 bases; J trimming: 0 bases; junction bases outside the gene matches: 4. CDR1 SGHRS and CDR2 YFSETQ come from the germline V gene. No donor was unhealthy or non-Caucasian. Each cDNA held unique molecular identifiers, and template switching gave it a universal primer site. TCRdb itself ran the 5' RACE reads through MiXCR, one entry per CDR3 protein. There are around 470,000 distinct CDR3 sequences in the sample; 13% to 15% occur only once, and approximately 0.52% lies in the top ten. The sample was also reused in another study, on yellow fever vaccine responses in identical twins.

The specimen sequenced was CD4+ T cells sorted from blood. The chain has TRBV5-1 and TRBJ2-6; 12 bases are shared with TRBD1. This clonotype was obtained from a woman younger than 35 in good health. As DNA, the CDR3 is TGCGCCAGCAGCTGGGGGACAGGGGGCTCCTCTGGGGCCAACGTCCTGACTTTC. Translated, it gives CASSWGTGGSSGANVLTF.